Below, 16 T cell receptor beta chains from the same sample are listed, as sequenced in a study of blood T cell repertoires in COVID-19. Produced via immunoSEQ multiplex PCR; TCRdb's table is partial and in-frame only. The sample carries hundreds of thousands of clones, roughly 91% recorded once. Sequenced sample: peripheral blood. The receptors come from a woman in her thirties with acute or convalescent COVID-19.

The chain links TRBV6-5 to TRBJ2-7; TRBD1 matches 7 bases. Looked up from germline, CDR1 is MNHEY and CDR2 is SVGAGI. The CDR3 length is 14 residues. Trimming at V came to 3 bases and at J to 4 bases, leaving 6 bases not matched to a gene. The CDR3 DNA reads TGTGCCAGCAGTTATCGACAGGGCATTTACGAGCAGTACTTC. This codes for CASSYRQGIYEQYF.

As for this clone: Other DNA sequences within the sample encode an identical CDR3. The rearrangement joins TRBV29-1 to TRBJ2-5; 7 bases are a match to TRBD2. Germline CDR1 is SQVTM and CDR2 is ANQGSEA. CDR3 length: 11 amino acids. V trimming: 4 bases; J trimming: 5 bases; junction bases outside the gene matches: 1. In nucleotides, the CDR3 is TGCAGCGTTGTGGGGGGGGAGACCCAGTACTTC. Translated: CSVVGGETQYF.

CDR3: CATSDFGTGDANEQFF. The CDR3 nucleotides read TGTGCCACCAGTGATTTCGGGACAGGGGATGCAAATGAGCAGTTCTTC. This chain links TRBV24-1 with TRBJ2-1; 10 nucleotides line up with TRBD1. This CDR3 contains 16 residues. Germline CDR1 and CDR2: KGHDR and SFDVKD. Trimming at V came to 1 base and at J to 7 bases, leaving 6 bases not matched to a gene.

The gene calls are TRBV5-4 and TRBJ1-5; D not certain. CDR1 and CDR2 from the germline V gene are SGHNT and YYREEE (reference sequence). The CDR3 is 12 residues long. Trimming shortened V by 4 bases and J by 2 bases, and 4 bases separated the two germline ends. The CDR3 nucleotides read TGTGCCAGCAGCGAGGGCAATCAGCCCCAGCATTTT. Protein: CASSEGNQPQHF.

The chain is built from TRBV3-1 (or the pseudogene TRBV3-2) and TRBJ2-1; 11 bases are a match to TRBD2. Germline CDR1 and CDR2: LGHDT and YNNKEL (reference sequence). The CDR3 covers 13 residues. J gave up 15 bases and V 4 bases, and 8 bases lay outside the gene matches. In DNA, the CDR3 is TGTGCCAGCAGCCGCACGACTAGCGGGGTGAGGTTCTTC. It translates to CASSRTTSGVRFF.

In this sample, this clone turned up a few times. The DNA of the CDR3 is TGTGCCAGCAGCCCCGGACAGGGCTTGCCCCTCCACTTT. Protein sequence: CASSPGQGLPLHF. V and J are TRBV7-3 and TRBJ1-6; the match to TRBD1 covers 8 bases. The germline CDR1 and CDR2 sequences are SGHTA and FQGTGA. The J segment lost 13 bases and the V segment lost 5 bases, leaving 7 bases of the junction unmatched. CDR3 length equals 13 residues.

The V and J genes are TRBV7-8 and TRBJ2-1, with a tentative D call TRBD2 (6 bases). Germline V gene data show CDR1 as SGHVS and CDR2 as FQNEAQ. Trimming cost V 7 bases and J 7 bases, with 14 bases left between them. The CDR3 totals 13 residues. The CDR3 DNA follows: TGTGCCAGCACCCCCTGGAGGGTGAATGAGCAGTTCTTC. Translation gives CASTPWRVNEQFF.

In its sample, this clone was seen once. The chain joins TRBV5-3 to TRBJ1-6; TRBD1 might be the D (6 bases). TRBV5-3 is assigned to the ORF class and has an uncertain function. V dropped 0 bases and J dropped 2 bases, with 27 bases sitting between them. The CDR3 consists of 22 residues. CDR3 loop: CARSLVNRVRTNNPPYNSPLHF. CDR3 nucleotide sequence: TGTGCCAGAAGCTTGGTAAACAGGGTAAGAACGAACAACCCACCCTATAATTCACCCCTCCACTTT.

The chain combines TRBV5-1 with TRBJ1-1; D is uncertain. CDR1 and CDR2 from the germline V gene are SGHRS and YFSETQ. The CDR3 is made up of 13 amino acids. With 2 bases removed from V and 1 base from J, the gap between germline ends came to 6 bases. The CDR3 reads CASSFASNTEAFF. Here the CDR3 DNA reads TGCGCCAGCAGCTTTGCGTCGAACACTGAAGCTTTCTTT.

The chain combines TRBV2 with TRBJ1-1, with D uncertain. This CDR3 is built from 12 residues. Germline assignment: CDR1 SNHLY and CDR2 FYNNEI. Trimming removed 9 bases from V and 1 base from J, with 9 bases in between. CDR3 in amino acids: CARSSSNTEAFF. DNA of the CDR3: TGTGCCAGATCCTCTTCGAACACTGAAGCTTTCTTT.

The chain recombines TRBV6-5 with TRBJ1-4, with D unresolved. Trimming took 8 bases from V and 7 from J, leaving 17 bases between them. This CDR3 is built from 14 residues. Germline lookup yields CDR1 MNHEY and CDR2 SVGAGI. The CDR3 DNA is TGTGCCAGCGCGGGAGGGCTCTTAGGTGAAAAACTGTTTTTT. Its translation is CASAGGLLGEKLFF.

This clone showed up just a few times. This chain connects TRBV28 to TRBJ2-1; D possibly corresponds to TRBD1 (7 bases). The germline CDR1 and CDR2 sequences are MDHEN and SYDVKM. V lost 2 bases and J 6 bases, leaving 23 bases between the germline ends. The CDR3 extends over 18 amino acids. This CDR3 is CASSLLEGGGVILNEQFF. CDR3 DNA: TGTGCCAGCAGTTTACTCGAAGGGGGCGGGGTTATACTCAATGAGCAGTTCTTC.

The chain couples TRBV27 to TRBJ2-7, with TRBD1 identical over 7 bases. The germline CDR1 and CDR2 sequences are MNHEY and SMNVEV (reference sequence). This CDR3 contains 14 residues. Germline trimming cut 5 bases from V and 7 bases from J; bases unmatched to any gene: 11. In DNA, the CDR3 is TGTGCCAGCAGTCCAACAGGGGTGGGGATAGAGCAGTACTTC. Its protein product is CASSPTGVGIEQYF.

The genes are TRBV6-2 or TRBV6-3 and TRBJ2-7, with D perhaps matching TRBD1 (5 bases). The CDR3 is made up of 14 amino acids. V lost 2 bases and J lost 3, with 11 bases in between. Per germline, CDR1 MNHEY and CDR2 SVGEGT. The CDR3 loop reads CASSYQGRNYEQYF. The CDR3, as DNA: TGTGCCAGCAGTTACCAGGGCAGAAACTACGAGCAGTACTTC.

The rearrangement uses TRBV7-6 and TRBJ2-1; 9 bases agree with TRBD2. In germline, CDR1 is SGHVS, CDR2 FNYEAQ. V was clipped by 0 bases and J by 5 bases; unmatched bases: 8. The CDR3 runs to 17 residues. The CDR3 DNA reads TGTGCCAGCAGCTTAGCATGGCGGGGGGGCCGAAACAATGAGCAGTTCTTC. The encoded protein is CASSLAWRGGRNNEQFF.

The chain has TRBV11-3 and TRBJ1-2, with D unresolved. With 9 bases removed from V and 5 bases from J, the gap between germline ends came to 13 bases. CDR3 length equals 12 residues. CDR1 SGHNT and CDR2 YENEEA come from the germline V gene. CDR3 loop: CARSRSEYGYTF. The DNA of the CDR3 is TGTGCCAGATCGAGGAGCGAATATGGCTACACCTTC.